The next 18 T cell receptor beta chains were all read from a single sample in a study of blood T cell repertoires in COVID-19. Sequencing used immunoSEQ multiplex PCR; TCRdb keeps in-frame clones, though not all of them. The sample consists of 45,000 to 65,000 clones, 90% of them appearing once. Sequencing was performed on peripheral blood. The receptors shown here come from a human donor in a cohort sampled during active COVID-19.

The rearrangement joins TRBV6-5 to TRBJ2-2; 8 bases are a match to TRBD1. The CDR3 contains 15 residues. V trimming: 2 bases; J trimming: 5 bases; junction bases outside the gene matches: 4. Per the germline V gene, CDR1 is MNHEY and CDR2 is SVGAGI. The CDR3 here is CASSYVQGDTGELFF. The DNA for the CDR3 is TGTGCCAGCAGTTACGTACAGGGGGATACCGGGGAGCTGTTTTTT.

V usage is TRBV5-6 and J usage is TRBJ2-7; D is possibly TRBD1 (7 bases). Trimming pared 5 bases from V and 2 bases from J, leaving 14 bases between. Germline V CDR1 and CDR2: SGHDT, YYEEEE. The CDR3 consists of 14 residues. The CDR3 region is CASRRAGTAYEQYV. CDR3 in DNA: TGTGCCAGCAGGCGGGCGGGGACAGCCTACGAGCAGTACGTC.

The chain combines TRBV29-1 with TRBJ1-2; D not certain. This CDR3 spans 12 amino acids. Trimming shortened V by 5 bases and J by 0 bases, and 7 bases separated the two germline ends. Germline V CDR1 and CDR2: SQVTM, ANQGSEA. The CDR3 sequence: CSVSEANYGYTF. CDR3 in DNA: TGCAGCGTTTCAGAAGCTAACTATGGCTACACCTTC.

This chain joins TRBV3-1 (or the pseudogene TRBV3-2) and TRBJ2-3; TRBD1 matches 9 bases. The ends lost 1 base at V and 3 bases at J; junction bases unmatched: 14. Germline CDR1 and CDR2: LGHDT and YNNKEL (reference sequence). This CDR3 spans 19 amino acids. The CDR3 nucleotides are TGTGCCAGCAGCCAAGCCTCCATTCTAGGGACAGGGAGTACAGATACGCAGTATTTT. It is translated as CASSQASILGTGSTDTQYF.

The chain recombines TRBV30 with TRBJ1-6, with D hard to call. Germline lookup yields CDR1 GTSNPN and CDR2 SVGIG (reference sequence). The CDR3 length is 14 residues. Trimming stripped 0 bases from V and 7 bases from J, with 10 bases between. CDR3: CAWSVGLINSPLHF. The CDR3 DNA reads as TGTGCCTGGAGTGTCGGACTGATAAATTCACCCCTCCACTTT.

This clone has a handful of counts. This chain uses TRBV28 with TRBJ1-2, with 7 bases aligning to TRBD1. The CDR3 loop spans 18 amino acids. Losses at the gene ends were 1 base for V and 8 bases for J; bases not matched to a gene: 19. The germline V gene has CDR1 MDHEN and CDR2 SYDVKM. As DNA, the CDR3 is TGTGCCAGCAGTTTATCCGGGACAGACGGAAGTATAGCGCGGGGCTACACCTTC. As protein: CASSLSGTDGSIARGYTF.

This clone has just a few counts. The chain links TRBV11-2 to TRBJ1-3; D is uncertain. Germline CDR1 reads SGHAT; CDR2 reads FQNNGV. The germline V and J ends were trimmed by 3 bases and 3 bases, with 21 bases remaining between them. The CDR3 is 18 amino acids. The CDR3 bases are TGTGCCAGCAGCTTTTCCCCTCTAGATCTTACTCTTGGAAACACCATATATTTT. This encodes CASSFSPLDLTLGNTIYF.

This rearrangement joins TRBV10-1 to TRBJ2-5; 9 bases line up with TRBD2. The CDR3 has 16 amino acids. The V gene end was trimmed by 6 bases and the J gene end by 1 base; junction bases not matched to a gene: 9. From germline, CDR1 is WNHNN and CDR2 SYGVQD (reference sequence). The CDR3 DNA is TGCGCCAGCAGCTACCCACTAGCGGGTCGCCAAGAGACCCAGTACTTC. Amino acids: CASSYPLAGRQETQYF.

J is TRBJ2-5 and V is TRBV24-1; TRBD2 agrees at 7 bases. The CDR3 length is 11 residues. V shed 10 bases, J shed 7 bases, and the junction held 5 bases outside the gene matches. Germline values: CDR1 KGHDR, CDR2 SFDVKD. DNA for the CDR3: TGTGCCACGCAAACGGGAGGGACCCAGTACTTC. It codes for CATQTGGTQYF.

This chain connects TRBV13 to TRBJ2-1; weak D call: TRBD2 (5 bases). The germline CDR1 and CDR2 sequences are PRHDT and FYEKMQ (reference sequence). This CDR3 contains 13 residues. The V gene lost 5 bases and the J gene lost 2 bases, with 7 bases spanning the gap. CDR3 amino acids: CASSQTTYNEQFF. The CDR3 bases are TGTGCCAGCAGCCAGACTACCTACAATGAGCAGTTCTTC.

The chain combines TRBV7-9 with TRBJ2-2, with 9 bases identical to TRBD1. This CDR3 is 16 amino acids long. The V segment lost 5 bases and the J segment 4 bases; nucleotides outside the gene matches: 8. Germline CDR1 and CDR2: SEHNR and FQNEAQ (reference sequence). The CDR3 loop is CASSPGTGRATGELFF. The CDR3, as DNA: TGTGCCAGCAGCCCAGGGACAGGGAGGGCCACCGGGGAGCTGTTTTTT.

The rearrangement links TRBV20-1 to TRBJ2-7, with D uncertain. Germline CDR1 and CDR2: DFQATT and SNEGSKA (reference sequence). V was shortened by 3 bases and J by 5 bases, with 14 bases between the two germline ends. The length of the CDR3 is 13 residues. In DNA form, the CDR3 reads TGCAGTGCTAGTTTGACGGAGATCCACGAGCAGTACTTC. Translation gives CSASLTEIHEQYF.

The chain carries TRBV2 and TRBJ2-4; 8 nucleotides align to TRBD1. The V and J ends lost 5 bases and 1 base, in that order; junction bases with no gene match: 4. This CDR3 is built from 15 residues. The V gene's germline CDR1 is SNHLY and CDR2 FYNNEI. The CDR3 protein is CASSLWTGAKNIQYF. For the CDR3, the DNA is TGTGCCAGCAGTCTCTGGACAGGGGCCAAAAACATTCAGTACTTC.

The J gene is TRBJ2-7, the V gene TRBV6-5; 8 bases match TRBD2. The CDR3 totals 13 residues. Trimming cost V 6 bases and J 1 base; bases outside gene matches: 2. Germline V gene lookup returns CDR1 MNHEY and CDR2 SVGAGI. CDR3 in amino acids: CASRRGESYEQYF. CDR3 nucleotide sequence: TGTGCCAGCAGGCGGGGGGAGTCCTACGAGCAGTACTTC.

The DNA for the CDR3 is TGTGCCATCAACACTAAGACAGGCACTAACTATGGCTACACCTTC. Translated: CAINTKTGTNYGYTF. The chain is built from TRBV10-3 and TRBJ1-2, with D tentatively TRBD1 (6 bases). From germline, CDR1 is ENHRY and CDR2 SYGVKD. The CDR3 runs to 15 residues. Trimming cost V 7 bases and J 0 bases, with 15 bases left between them.

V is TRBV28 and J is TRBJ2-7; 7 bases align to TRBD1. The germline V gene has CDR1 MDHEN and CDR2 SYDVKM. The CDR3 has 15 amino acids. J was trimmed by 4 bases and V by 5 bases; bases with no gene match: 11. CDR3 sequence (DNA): TGTGCCAGCAGTCCTGGGGACAGTACCCCTTACGAGCAGTACTTC. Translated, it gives CASSPGDSTPYEQYF.

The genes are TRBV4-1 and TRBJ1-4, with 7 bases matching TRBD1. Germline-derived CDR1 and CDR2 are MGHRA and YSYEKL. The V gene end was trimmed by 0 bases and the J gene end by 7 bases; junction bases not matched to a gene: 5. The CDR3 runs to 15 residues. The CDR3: CASSQDRDSSEKLFF. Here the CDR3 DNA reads TGCGCCAGCAGCCAAGACCGGGACAGTAGTGAAAAACTGTTTTTT.

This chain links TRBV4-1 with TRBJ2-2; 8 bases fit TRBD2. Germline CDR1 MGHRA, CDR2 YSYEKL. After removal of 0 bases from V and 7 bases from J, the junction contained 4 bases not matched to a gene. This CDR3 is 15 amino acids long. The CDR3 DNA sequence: TGCGCCAGCAGCCAAGATCGGGGGGGCCACGGGGAGCTGTTTTTT. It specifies CASSQDRGGHGELFF.